Described below is a single T cell receptor (delta chain) sequence and its context. In its sample, this clone comes out as large (0.1 to 1%). Its cognate antigen has yet to be identified. No quality values exist for individual bases; no much larger clone is one base distant. This sample includes further DNA sequences coding for the same CDR3. Reading from cysteine to phenylalanine, the CDR3 counts 13 amino acids. The CDR3 DNA has 39 bases and is translated from base 1. V is clipped by 4 bases and J by 2 bases, and the sequence between their germline boundaries is 10 bases long. Reading the germline V gene gives CDR1 GEAIGNYY and CDR2 EKD. The entry originates in a study of gamma-delta T cells after stem cell transplantation (dated by TCRdb to the mid-2010s). Library preparation was by RT-PCR. The sequencer was an Illumina MiSeq. For TCRdb, the public reads were processed anew by CATT, and duplicate DNA sequences were folded into one row. The sample table holds around 1,300 delta-chain clones, of which approximately 3.1% were seen once. 10% to 15% of the sample belongs to the ten largest clones.

Sequenced: gamma-delta T cells. The chain links TRDV2 with TRDJ1, with the D gene not confidently named. This sequence originates from a human donor. It is not recorded whose cells these are; they may come from a transplant donor. The CDR3 protein: CACEGLGTDKLIF. At the DNA level, the sequence is TGTGCCTGTGAGGGCCTCGGGACCGATAAACTCATCTTT.